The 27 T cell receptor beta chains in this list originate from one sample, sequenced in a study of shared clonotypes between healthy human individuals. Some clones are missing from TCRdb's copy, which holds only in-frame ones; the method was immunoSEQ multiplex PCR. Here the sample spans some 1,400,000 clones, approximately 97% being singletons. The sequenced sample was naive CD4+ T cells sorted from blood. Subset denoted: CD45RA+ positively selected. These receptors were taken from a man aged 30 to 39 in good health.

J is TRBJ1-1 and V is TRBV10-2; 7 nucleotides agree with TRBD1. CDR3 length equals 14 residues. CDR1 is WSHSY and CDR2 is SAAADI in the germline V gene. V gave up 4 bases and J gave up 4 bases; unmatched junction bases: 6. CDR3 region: CASSGTGAVTEAFF. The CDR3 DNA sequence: TGCGCCAGCAGTGGCACAGGGGCGGTCACTGAAGCTTTCTTT.

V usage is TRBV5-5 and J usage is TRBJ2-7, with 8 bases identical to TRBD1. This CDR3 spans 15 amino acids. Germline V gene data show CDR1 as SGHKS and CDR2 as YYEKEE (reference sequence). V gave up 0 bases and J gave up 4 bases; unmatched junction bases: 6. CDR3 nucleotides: TGTGCCAGCAGCTTGGTTGGGACAGGAGAATACGAGCAGTACTTC. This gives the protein CASSLVGTGEYEQYF.

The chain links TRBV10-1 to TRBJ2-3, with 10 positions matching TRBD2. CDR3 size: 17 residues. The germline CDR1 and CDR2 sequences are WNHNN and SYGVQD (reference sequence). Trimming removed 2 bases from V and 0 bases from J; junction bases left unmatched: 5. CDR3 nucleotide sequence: TGCGCCAGCAGTGAGGTCCTAGCGGGAGTGAGCACAGATACGCAGTATTTT. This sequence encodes CASSEVLAGVSTDTQYF.

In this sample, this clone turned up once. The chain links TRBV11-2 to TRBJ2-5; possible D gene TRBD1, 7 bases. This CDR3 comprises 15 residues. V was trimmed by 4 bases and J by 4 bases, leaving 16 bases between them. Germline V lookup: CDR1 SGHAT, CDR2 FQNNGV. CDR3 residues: CASSSPRQGGETQYF. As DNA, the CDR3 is TGTGCCAGCAGCTCTCCGAGACAGGGAGGAGAGACCCAGTACTTC. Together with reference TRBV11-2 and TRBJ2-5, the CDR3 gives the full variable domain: EAGVAQSPRYKIIEKRQSVAFWCNPISGHATLYWYQQILGQGPKLLIQFQNNGVVDDSQLPKDRFSAERLKGVDSTLKIQPAKLEDSAVYLCASSSPRQGGETQYFGPGTRLLVL.

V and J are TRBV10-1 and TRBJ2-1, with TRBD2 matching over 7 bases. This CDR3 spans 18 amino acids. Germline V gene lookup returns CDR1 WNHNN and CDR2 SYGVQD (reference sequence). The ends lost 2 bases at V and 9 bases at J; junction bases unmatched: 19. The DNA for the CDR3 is TGCGCCAGCAGTGAGAAGGGACTATTCCGGGAGAAGGGTGGTGAGCAGTTCTTC. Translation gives CASSEKGLFREKGGEQFF.

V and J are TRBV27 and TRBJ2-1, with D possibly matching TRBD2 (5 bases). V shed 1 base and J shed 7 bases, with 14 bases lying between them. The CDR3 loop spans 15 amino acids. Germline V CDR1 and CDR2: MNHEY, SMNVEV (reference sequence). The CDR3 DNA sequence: TGTGCCAGCAGTTTATTTGCAAACCGGGGAAATGAGCAGTTCTTC. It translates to CASSLFANRGNEQFF.

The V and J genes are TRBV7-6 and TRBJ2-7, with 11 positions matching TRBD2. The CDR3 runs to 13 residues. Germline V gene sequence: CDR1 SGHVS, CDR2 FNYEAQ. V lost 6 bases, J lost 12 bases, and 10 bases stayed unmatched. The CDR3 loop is CASRDHGTSGPYF. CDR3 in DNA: TGTGCCAGCAGGGATCACGGGACTAGCGGCCCGTACTTC.

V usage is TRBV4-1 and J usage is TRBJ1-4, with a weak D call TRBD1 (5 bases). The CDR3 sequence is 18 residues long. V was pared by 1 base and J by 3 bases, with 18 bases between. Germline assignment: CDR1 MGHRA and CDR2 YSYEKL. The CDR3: CASSQGRARGRANEKLFF. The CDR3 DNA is TGCGCCAGCAGCCAAGGCAGGGCCCGGGGCAGGGCTAATGAAAAACTGTTTTTT.

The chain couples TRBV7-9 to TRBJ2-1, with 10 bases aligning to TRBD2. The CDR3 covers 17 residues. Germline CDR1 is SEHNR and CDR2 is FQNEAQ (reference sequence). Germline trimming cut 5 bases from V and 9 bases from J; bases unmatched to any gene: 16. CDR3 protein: CASSGPSGSWMLSEQFF. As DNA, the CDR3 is TGTGCCAGCAGCGGGCCTAGCGGGAGTTGGATGTTATCTGAGCAGTTCTTC.

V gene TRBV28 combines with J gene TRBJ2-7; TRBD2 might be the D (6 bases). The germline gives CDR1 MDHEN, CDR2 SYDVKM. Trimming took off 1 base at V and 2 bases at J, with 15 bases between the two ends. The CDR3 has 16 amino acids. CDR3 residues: CASSLLGGESAYEQYF. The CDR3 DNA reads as TGTGCCAGCAGTTTATTGGGAGGCGAGTCCGCCTACGAGCAGTACTTC.

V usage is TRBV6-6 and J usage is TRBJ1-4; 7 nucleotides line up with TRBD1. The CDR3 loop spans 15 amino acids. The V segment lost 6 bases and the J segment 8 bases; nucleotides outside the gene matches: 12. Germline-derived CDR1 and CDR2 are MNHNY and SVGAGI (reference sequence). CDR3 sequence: CASSGGTVWGEKLFF. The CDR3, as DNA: TGTGCCAGCAGCGGCGGGACAGTCTGGGGGGAAAAACTGTTTTTT.

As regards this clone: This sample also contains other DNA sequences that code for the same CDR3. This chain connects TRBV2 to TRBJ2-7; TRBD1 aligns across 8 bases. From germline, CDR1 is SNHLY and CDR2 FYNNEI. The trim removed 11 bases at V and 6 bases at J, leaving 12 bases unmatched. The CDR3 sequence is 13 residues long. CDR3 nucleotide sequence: TGTGCCTCTAGTAGAGACAGGGGTGGCGAGCAGTACTTC. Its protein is CASSRDRGGEQYF.

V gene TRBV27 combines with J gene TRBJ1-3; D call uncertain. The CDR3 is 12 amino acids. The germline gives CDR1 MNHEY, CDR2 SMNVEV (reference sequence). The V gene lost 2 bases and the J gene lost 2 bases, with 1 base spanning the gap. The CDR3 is CASSLPGNTIYF. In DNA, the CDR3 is TGTGCCAGCAGTTTACCTGGAAACACCATATATTTT.

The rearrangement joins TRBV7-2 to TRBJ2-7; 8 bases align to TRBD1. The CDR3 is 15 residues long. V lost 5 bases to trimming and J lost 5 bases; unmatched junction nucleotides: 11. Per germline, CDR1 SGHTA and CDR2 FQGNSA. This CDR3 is CASSPAGQGPHEQYF. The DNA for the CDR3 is TGTGCCAGCAGCCCCGCCGGACAGGGTCCCCACGAGCAGTACTTC. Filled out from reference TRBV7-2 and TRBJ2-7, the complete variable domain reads GAGVSQSPSNKVTEKGKDVELRCDPISGHTALYWYRQSLGQGLEFLIYFQGNSAPDKSGLPSDRFSAERTGGSVSTLTIQRTQQEDSAVYLCASSPAGQGPHEQYFGPGTRLTVT.

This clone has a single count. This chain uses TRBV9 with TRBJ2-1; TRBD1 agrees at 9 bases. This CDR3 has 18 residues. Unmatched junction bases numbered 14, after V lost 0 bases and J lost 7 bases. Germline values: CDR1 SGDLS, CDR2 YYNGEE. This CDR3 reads CASSVANLGTGRWNEQFF. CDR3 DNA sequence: TGTGCCAGCAGCGTAGCAAACTTAGGGACAGGGAGATGGAATGAGCAGTTCTTC.

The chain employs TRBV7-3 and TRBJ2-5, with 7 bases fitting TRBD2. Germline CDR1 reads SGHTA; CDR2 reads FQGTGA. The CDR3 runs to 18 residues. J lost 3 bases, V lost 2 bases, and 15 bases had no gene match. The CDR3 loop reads CASSLDGRARQWEETQYF. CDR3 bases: TGTGCCAGCAGCTTAGATGGGAGGGCCCGCCAGTGGGAAGAGACCCAGTACTTC.

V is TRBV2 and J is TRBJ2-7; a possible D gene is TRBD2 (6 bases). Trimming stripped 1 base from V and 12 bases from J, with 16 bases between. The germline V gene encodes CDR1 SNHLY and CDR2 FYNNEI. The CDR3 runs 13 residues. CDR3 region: CASSEEASARTYF. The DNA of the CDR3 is TGTGCCAGCAGTGAAGAGGCTAGCGCACGTACGTACTTC.

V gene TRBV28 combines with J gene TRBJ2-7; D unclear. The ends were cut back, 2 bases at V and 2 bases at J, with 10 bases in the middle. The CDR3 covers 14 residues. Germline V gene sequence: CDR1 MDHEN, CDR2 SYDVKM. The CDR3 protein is CASSLNPAAYEQYF. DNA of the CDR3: TGTGCCAGCAGTTTAAATCCGGCGGCCTACGAGCAGTACTTC.

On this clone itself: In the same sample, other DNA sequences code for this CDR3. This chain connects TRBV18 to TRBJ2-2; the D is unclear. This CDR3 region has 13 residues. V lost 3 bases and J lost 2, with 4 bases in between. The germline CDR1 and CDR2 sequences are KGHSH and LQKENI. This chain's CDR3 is CASSPQNTGELFF. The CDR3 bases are TGTGCCAGCTCACCTCAAAACACCGGGGAGCTGTTTTTT.

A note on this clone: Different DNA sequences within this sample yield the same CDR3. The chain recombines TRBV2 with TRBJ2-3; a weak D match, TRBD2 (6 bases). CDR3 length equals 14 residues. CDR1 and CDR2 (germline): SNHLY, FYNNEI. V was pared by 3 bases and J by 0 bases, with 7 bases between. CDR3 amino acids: CASSDRGSTDTQYF. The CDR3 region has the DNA TGTGCCAGCAGTGATCGGGGGAGCACAGATACGCAGTATTTT. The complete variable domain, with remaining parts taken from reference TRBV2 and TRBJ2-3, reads EPEVTQTPSHQVTQMGQEVILRCVPISNHLYFYWYRQILGQKVEFLVSFYNNEISEKSEIFDDQFSVERPDGSNFTLKIRSTKLEDSAMYFCASSDRGSTDTQYFGPGTRLTVL.

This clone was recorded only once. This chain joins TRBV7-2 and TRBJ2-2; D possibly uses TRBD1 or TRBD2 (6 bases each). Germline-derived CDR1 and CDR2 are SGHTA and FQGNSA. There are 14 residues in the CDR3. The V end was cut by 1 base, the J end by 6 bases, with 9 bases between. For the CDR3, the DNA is TGTGCCAGCAGCTTAGGGGGGGCGCCCGGGGAGCTGTTTTTT. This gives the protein CASSLGGAPGELFF.

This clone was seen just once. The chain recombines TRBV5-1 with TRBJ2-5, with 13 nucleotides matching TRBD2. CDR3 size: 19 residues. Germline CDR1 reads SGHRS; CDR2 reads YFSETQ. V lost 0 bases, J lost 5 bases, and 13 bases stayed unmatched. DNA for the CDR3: TGCGCCAGCAGCTTGGCCCAGGGACTAGCGGGAATTTTTAGGGAGACCCAGTACTTC. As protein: CASSLAQGLAGIFRETQYF. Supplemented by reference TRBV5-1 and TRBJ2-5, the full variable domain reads KAGVTQTPRYLIKTRGQQVTLSCSPISGHRSVSWYQQTPGQGLQFLFEYFSETQRNKGNFPGRFSGRQFSNSRSEMNVSTLELGDSALYLCASSLAQGLAGIFRETQYFGPGTRLLVL.

For the CDR3, the DNA is TGTGCCAGCAGGACCGGGGGCGGAAGCGAGCAGTACTTC. It is translated as CASRTGGGSEQYF. The chain uses TRBV6-1 and TRBJ2-7, with D perhaps TRBD1 or TRBD2 (6 bases each). V was pared by 6 bases and J by 6 bases, with 15 bases between. The CDR3 has 13 amino acids. In germline, CDR1 is MNHNS, CDR2 SASEGT.

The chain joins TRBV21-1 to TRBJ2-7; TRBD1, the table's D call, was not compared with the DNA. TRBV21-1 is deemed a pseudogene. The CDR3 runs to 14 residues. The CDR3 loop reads CASRSSGQVYEQYF. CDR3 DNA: TGTGCCAGCCGGTCGTCGGGACAGGTCTACGAGCAGTACTTC.

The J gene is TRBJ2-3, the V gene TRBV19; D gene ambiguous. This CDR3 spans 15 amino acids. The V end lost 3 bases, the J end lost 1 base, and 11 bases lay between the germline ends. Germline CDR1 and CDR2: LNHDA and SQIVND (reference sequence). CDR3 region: CASSIGVPGTDTQYF. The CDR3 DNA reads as TGTGCCAGTAGTATTGGGGTCCCTGGCACAGATACGCAGTATTTT.

The CDR3 loop reads CASSVGLHQDTQYF. The DNA of the CDR3 is TGTGCCAGCAGCGTAGGCCTACACCAAGATACGCAGTATTTT. V usage is TRBV9 and J usage is TRBJ2-3; no firm D call. Germline lookup yields CDR1 SGDLS and CDR2 YYNGEE. The CDR3 runs to 14 residues. The V and J ends lost 0 bases and 5 bases respectively, with 10 bases between them.

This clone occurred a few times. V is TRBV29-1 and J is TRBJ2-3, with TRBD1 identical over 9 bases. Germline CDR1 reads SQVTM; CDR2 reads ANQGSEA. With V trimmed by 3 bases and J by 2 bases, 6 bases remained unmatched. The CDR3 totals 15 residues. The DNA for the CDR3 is TGCAGCGTTGATGGGGACAGGGCGCTCACAGATACGCAGTATTTT. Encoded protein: CSVDGDRALTDTQYF.